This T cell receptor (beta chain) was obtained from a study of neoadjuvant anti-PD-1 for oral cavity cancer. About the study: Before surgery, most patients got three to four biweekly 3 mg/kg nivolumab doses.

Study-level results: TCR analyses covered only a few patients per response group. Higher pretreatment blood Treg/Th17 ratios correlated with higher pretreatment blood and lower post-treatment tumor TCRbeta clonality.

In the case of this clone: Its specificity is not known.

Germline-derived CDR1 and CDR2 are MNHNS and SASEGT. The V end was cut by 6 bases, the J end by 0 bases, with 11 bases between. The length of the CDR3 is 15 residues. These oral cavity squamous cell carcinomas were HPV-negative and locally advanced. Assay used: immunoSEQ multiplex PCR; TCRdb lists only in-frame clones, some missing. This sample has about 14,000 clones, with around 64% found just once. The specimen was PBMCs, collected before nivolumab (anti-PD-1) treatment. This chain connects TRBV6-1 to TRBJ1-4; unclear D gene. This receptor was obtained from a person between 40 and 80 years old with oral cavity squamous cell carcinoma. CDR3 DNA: TGTGCCAGCAGAAAAAACGTAGCAACTAATGAAAAACTGTTTTTT. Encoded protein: CASRKNVATNEKLFF.